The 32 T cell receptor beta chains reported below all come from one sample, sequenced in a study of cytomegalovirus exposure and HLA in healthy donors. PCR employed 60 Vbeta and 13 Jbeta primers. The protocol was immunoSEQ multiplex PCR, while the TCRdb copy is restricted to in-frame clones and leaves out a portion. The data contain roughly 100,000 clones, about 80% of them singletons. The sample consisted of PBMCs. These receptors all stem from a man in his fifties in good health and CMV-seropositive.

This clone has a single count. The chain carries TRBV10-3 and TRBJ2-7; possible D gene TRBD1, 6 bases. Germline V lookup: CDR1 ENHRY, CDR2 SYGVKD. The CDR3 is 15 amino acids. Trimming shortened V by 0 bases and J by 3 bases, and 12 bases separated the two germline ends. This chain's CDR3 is CAISESRQDNYEQYF. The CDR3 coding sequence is TGTGCCATCAGTGAGTCAAGACAGGATAACTACGAGCAGTACTTC.

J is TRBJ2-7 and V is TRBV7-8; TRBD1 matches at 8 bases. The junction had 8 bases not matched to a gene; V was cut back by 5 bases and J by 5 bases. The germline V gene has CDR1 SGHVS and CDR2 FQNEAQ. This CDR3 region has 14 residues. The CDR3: CASSRDRSSDEQYF. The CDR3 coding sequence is TGTGCCAGCAGCCGGGACAGGTCTAGCGACGAGCAGTACTTC.

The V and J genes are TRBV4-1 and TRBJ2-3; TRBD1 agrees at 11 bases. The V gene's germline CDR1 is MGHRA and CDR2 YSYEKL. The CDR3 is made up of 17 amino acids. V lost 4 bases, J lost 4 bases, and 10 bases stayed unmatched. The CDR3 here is CASSRSWGTGGSDTQYF. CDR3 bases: TGCGCCAGCAGCCGATCCTGGGGGACAGGGGGGTCAGATACGCAGTATTTT.

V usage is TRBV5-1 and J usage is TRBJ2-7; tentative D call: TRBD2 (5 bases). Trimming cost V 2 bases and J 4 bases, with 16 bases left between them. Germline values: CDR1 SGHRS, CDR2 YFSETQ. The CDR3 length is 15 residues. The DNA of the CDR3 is TGCGCCAGCAGCTTCGAGCAGCGGCCGATTTACGAGCAGTACTTC. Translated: CASSFEQRPIYEQYF.

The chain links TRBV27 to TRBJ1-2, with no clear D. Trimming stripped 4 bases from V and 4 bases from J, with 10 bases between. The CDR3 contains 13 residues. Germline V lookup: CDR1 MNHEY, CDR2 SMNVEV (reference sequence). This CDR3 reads CASSSLRPYGYTF. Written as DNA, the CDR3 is TGTGCCAGCAGTTCCCTGAGGCCCTATGGCTACACCTTC.

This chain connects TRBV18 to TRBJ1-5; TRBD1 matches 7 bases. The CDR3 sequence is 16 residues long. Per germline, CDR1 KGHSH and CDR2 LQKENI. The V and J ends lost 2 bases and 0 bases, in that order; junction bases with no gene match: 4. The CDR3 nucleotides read TGTGCCAGCTCACCAACTGGGACAGTTAGCAATCAGCCCCAGCATTTT. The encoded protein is CASSPTGTVSNQPQHF.

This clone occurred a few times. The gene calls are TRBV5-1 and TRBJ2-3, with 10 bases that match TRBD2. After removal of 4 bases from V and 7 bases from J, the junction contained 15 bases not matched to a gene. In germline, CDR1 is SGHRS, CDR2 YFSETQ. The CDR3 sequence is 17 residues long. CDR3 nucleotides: TGCGCCAGCAGCACAGGACTAGCGGATTCCCGGGCACATACGCAGTATTTT. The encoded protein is CASSTGLADSRAHTQYF.

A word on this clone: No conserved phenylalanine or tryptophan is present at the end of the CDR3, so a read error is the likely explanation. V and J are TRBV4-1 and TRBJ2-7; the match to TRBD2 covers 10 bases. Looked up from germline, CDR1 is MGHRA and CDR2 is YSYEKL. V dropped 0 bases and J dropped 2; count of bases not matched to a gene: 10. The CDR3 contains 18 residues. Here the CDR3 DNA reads TGCGCCAGCAGCCAAGATCTCACTGGAGGACTAGCGGCCTACGAGCAGTACCTC. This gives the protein CASSQDLTGGLAAYEQYL.

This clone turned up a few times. CDR3 loop: CASSERGEQPQHF. The CDR3 DNA is TGTGCCAGCAGTGAAAGGGGCGAACAGCCCCAGCATTTT. The V call is TRBV2, the J call TRBJ1-5, with D possibly TRBD1 on 5 matching bases. V was trimmed by 2 bases and J by 7 bases, leaving 9 bases between them. The CDR3 is made up of 13 amino acids. Germline loops: CDR1 SNHLY, CDR2 FYNNEI.

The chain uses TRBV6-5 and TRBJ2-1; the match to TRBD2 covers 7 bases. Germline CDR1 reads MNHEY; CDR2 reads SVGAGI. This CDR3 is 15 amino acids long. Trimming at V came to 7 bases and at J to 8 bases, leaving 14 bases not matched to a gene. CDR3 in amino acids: CASTIKAGFQYEQFF. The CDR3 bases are TGTGCCAGCACCATCAAAGCGGGATTTCAATATGAGCAGTTCTTC.

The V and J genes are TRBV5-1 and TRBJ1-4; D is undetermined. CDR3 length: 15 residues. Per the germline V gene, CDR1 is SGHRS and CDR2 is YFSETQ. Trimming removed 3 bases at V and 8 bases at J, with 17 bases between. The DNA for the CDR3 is TGCGCCAGCAGCTCGTCCCGATCTTCAGGAGAAAAACTGTTTTTT. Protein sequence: CASSSSRSSGEKLFF.

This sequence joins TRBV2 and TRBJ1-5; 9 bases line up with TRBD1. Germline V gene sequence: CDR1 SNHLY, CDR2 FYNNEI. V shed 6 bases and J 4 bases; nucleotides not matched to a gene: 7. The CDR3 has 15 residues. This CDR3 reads CASRVDRGGNQPQHF. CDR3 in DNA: TGTGCCAGCAGGGTAGACAGGGGGGGTAATCAGCCCCAGCATTTT.

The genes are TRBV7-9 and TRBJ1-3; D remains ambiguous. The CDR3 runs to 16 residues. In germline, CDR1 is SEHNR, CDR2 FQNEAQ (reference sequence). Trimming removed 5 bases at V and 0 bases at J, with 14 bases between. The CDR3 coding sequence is TGTGCCAGCAGCCGGACTGATTTTAGCTCTGGAAACACCATATATTTT. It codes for CASSRTDFSSGNTIYF.

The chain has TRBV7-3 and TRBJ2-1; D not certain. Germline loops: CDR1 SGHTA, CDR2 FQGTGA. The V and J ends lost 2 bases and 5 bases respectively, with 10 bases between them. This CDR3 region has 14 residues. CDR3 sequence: CASSLAPTDNEQFF. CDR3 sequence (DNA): TGTGCCAGCAGCTTAGCACCGACTGACAATGAGCAGTTCTTC.

The CDR3 nucleotides read TGTGCCAGCAGTGAAGCGAGGGCCACGCAGTATTTT. The encoded protein is CASSEARATQYF. The chain employs TRBV6-1 and TRBJ2-3; D is perhaps TRBD2 (5 bases). The V and J ends lost 0 bases and 9 bases respectively, with 7 bases between them. Germline assignment: CDR1 MNHNS and CDR2 SASEGT. There are 12 residues in the CDR3.

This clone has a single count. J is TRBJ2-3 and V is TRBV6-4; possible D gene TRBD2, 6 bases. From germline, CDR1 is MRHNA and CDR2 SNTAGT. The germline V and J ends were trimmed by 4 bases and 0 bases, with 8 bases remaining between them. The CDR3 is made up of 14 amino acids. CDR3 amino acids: CASSVAGSTDTQYF. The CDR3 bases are TGTGCCAGCAGTGTGGCGGGAAGCACAGATACGCAGTATTTT.

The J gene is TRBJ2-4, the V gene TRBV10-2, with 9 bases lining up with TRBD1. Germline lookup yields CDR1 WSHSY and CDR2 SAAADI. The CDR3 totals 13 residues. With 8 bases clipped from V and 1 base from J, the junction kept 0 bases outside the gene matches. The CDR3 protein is CASGQGAKNIQYF. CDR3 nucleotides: TGCGCCAGCGGACAGGGGGCCAAAAACATTCAGTACTTC.

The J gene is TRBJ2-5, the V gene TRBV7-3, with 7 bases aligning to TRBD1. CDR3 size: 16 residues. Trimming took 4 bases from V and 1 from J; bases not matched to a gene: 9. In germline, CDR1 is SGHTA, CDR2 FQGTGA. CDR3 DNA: TGTGCCAGCAGCTCCTGGACAGGTGGGATCCAAGAGACCCAGTACTTC. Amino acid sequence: CASSSWTGGIQETQYF.

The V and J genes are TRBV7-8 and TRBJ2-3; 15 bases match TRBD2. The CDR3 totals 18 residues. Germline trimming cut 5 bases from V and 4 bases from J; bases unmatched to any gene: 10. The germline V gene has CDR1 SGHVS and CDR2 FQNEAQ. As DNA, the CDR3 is TGTGCCAGCAGCACCCGGACTAGCGGGGGGGTCCAGGCAGATACGCAGTATTTT. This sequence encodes CASSTRTSGGVQADTQYF.

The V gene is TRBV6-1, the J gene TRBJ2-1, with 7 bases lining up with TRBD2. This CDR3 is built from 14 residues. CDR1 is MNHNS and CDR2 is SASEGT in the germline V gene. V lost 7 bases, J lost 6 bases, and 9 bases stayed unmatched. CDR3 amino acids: CASTSGALFNEQFF. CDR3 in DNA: TGTGCCAGCACTAGCGGAGCTCTCTTCAATGAGCAGTTCTTC.

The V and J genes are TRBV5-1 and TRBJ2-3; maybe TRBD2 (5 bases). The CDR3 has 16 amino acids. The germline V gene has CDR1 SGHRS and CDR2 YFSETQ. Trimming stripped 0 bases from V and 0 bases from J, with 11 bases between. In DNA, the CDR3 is TGCGCCAGCAGCTTGGGGCAGGAGGAGAGCACAGATACGCAGTATTTT. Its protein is CASSLGQEESTDTQYF.

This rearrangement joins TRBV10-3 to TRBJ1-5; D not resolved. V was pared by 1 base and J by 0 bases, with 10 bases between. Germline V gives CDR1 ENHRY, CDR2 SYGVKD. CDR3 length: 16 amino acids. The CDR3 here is CAISEWPPYSNQPQHF. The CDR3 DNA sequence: TGTGCCATCAGTGAGTGGCCACCATATAGCAATCAGCCCCAGCATTTT.

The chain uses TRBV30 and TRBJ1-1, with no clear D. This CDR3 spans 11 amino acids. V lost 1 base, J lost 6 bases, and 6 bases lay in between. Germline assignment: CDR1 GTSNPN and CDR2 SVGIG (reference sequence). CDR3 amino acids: CAWSGLAEAFF. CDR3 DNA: TGTGCCTGGAGTGGGCTGGCTGAAGCTTTCTTT.

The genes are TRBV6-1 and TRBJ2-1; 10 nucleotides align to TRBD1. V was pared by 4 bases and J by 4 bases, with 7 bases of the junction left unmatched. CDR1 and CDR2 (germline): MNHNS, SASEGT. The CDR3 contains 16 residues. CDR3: CASSGGWGQGYNEQFF. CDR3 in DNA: TGTGCCAGCAGTGGGGGTTGGGGACAGGGGTACAATGAGCAGTTCTTC.

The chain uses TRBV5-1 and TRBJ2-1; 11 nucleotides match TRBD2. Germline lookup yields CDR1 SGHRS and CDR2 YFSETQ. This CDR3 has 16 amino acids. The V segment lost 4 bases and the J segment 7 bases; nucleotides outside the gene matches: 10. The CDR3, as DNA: TGCGCCAGCAGCCGGACCCTAGCGGGAGGATGGAATGAGCAGTTCTTC. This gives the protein CASSRTLAGGWNEQFF.

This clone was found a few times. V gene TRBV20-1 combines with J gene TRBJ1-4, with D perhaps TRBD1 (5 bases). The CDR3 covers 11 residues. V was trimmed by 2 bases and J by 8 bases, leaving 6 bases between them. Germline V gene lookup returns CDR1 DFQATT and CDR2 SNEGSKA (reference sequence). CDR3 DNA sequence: TGCAGTGCTAGAACAGGCGAAAAACTGTTTTTT. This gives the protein CSARTGEKLFF.

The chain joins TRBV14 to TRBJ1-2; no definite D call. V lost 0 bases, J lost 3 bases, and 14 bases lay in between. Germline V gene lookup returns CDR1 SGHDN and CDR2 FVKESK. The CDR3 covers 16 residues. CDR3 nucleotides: TGTGCCAGCAGCCAAGATACGGGGATCATGGACTATGGCTACACCTTC. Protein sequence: CASSQDTGIMDYGYTF. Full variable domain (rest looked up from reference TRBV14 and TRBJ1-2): EAGVTQFPSHSVIEKGQTVTLRCDPISGHDNLYWYRRVMGKEIKFLLHFVKESKQDESGMPNNRFLAERTGGTYSTLKVQPAELEDSGVYFCASSQDTGIMDYGYTFGSGTRLTVV.

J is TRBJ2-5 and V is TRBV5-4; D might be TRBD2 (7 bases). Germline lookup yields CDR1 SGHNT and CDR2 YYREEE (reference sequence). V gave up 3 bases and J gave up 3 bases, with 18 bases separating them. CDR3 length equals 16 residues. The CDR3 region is CASSWDLGGGEETQYF. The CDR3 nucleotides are TGTGCCAGCAGCTGGGATCTTGGGGGGGGCGAAGAGACCCAGTACTTC.

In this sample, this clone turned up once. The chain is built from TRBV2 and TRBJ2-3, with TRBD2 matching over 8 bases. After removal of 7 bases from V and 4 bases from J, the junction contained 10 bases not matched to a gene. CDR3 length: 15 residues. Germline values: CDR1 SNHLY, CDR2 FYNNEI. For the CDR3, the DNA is TGTGCCAGCACCCGTAGCGGGAACGGGGCAGATACGCAGTATTTT. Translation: CASTRSGNGADTQYF.

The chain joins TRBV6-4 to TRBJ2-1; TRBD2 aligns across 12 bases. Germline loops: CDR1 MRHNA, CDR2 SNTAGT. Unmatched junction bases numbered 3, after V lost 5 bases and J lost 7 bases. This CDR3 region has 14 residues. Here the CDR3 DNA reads TGTGCCAGCAGTCCCGGGACTAGCGGGAATGAGCAGTTCTTC. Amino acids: CASSPGTSGNEQFF.

In DNA, the CDR3 is TGTGCCAGCAGTGTGACGGGAGGGCCATCAGATGAGCAGTTCTTC. This codes for CASSVTGGPSDEQFF. The chain combines TRBV2 with TRBJ2-1; 8 nucleotides match TRBD2. CDR3 length: 15 amino acids. Germline CDR1 reads SNHLY; CDR2 reads FYNNEI. The J segment lost 8 bases and the V segment lost 4 bases, leaving 10 bases of the junction unmatched.

This CDR3 is CASSVGGQSPNTEAFF. CDR3 nucleotide sequence: TGTGCCAGCAGCGTAGGAGGGCAATCACCGAACACTGAAGCTTTCTTT. This chain connects TRBV9 to TRBJ1-1, with D unresolved. Germline V gene lookup returns CDR1 SGDLS and CDR2 YYNGEE. This CDR3 region has 16 residues. Deletions cut 0 bases from V and 1 base from J, with 13 bases between.